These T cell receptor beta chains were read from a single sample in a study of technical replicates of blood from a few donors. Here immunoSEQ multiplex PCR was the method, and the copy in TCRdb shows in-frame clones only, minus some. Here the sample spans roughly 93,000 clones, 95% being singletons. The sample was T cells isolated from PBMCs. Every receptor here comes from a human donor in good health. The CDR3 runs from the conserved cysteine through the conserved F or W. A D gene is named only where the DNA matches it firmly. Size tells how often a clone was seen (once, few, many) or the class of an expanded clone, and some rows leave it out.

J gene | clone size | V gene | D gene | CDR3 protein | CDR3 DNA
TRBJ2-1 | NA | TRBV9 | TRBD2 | CASSATGGPLFNEQFF | TGTGCCAGCAGCGCGACGGGGGGGCCCCTATTCAATGAGCAGTTCTTC
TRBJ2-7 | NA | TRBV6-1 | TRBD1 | CASSKGTGDRYEQYF | TGTGCCAGCAGTAAAGGGACAGGGGACCGCTACGAGCAGTACTTC
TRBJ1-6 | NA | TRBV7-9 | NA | CASSSSGYSPLHF | TGTGCCAGCAGCTCATCAGGGTATTCACCCCTCCACTTT
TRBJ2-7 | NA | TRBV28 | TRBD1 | CASSLDRVYEQYF | TGTGCCAGCAGTTTAGACAGGGTCTACGAGCAGTACTTC
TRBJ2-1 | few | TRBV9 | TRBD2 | CASSPPGGYNEQFF | TGTGCCAGCAGCCCTCCGGGGGGATACAATGAGCAGTTCTTC
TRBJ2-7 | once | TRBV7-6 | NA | CASSLERRAPSSHEQYF | TGTGCCAGCAGCTTAGAAAGAAGGGCGCCTTCTAGCCACGAGCAGTACTTC
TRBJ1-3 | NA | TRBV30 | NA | CAWSDLGAREGNTIYF | TGTGCCTGGAGTGATTTGGGAGCTCGCGAAGGTAACACCATATATTTT
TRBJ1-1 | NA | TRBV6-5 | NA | CASSYGGDGAFF | TGTGCCAGCAGTTACGGGGGGGATGGGGCTTTCTTT
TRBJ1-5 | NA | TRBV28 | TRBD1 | CASRPGTANQPQHF | TGTGCCAGCAGGCCCGGGACAGCAAATCAGCCCCAGCATTTT
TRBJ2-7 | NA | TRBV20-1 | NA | CSAPSAVEQYF | TGCAGTGCCCCTAGCGCGGTGGAGCAGTACTTC
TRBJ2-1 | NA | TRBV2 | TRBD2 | CASSTHAGTTSEQFF | TGTGCCAGCAGTACGCACGCCGGGACTACGTCTGAGCAGTTCTTC
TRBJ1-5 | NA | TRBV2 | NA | CASTGRGYGNQPQHF | TGTGCCAGCACCGGGCGGGGGTATGGCAATCAGCCCCAGCATTTT
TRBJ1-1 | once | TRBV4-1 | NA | CASSQVTVFLNTEAFF | TGCGCCAGCAGCCAAGTTACAGTATTCCTCAACACTGAAGCTTTCTTT
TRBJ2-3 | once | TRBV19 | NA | CASSDLGLTTDTQYF | TGTGCCAGTAGCGATCTGGGACTTACCACAGATACGCAGTATTTT
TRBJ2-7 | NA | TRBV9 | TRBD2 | CASSVAFGGGAYEQYF | TGTGCCAGCAGCGTAGCTTTTGGGGGAGGGGCCTACGAGCAGTACTTC
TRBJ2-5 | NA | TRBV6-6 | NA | CASSAKETQYF | TGTGCCAGCAGTGCTAAAGAGACCCAGTACTTC
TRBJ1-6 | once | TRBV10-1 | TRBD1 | CASSGQWTGPFTLHF | TGCGCCAGCTCGGGTCAATGGACAGGGCCTTTCACCCTCCACTTT
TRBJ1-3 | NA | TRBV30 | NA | CAWRFAPGNTIYF | TGTGCCTGGAGGTTCGCGCCTGGAAACACCATATATTTT
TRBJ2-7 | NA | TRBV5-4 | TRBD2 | CASSQGRGDYEQYF | TGTGCCAGCAGCCAGGGGCGGGGGGATTACGAGCAGTACTTC
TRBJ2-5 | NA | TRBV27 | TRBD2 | CASSTTSGGRETQYF | TGTGCCAGCAGTACTACTAGCGGGGGCAGGGAGACCCAGTACTTC
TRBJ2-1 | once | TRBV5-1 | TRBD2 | CASSLPGLAGGLLNEQFF | TGCGCCAGCAGCTTGCCCGGACTAGCGGGGGGCCTGTTGAATGAGCAGTTCTTC
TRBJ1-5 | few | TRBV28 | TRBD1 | CASSSAGQGLPQHF | TGTGCCAGCAGTTCCGCGGGACAGGGCCTGCCCCAGCATTTT
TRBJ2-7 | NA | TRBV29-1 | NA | CSVADFVEYF | TGCAGCGTGGCGGACTTTGTGGAGTACTTC
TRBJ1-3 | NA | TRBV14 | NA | CASSQARGAKGNTIYF | TGTGCCAGCAGCCAAGCCCGGGGGGCGAAAGGAAACACCATATATTTT
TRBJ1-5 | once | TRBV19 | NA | CASSIRGQQNQPQHF | TGTGCCAGTAGTATTAGAGGACAGCAAAATCAGCCCCAGCATTTT
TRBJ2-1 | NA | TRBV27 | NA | CASSLSFRDNEQFF | TGTGCCAGCAGTTTATCGTTCCGGGACAATGAGCAGTTCTTC
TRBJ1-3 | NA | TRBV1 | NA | CTSGAGTLSAGNTIYF | TGCACCAGCGGGGCGGGGACGCTGAGTGCTGGAAACACCATATATTTT
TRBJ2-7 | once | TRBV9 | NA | CASSVVQGPNYEQYF | TGTGCCAGCAGCGTAGTACAGGGTCCTAACTACGAGCAGTACTTC
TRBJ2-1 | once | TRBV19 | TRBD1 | CASSEGQGVYNEQFF | TGTGCCAGTAGTGAGGGGCAGGGGGTCTACAATGAGCAGTTCTTC
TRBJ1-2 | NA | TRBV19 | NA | CASSPQGQGPYGYTF | TGTGCCAGTAGTCCCCAAGGTCAGGGGCCCTATGGCTACACCTTC
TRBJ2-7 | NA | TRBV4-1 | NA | CASSQGLHTGEQYF | TGCGCCAGCAGCCAAGGTCTCCATACGGGGGAGCAGTACTTC